Sequencing of this T cell receptor beta chain was carried out in a study of T cell repertoires in cytomegalovirus infection. Study as a whole: Used in the study were CMV epitopes, some recently identified and HLA-C-restricted, others well-studied and HLA-B-restricted.

The V end was cut by 6 bases, the J end by 1 base, with 17 bases between. The CDR3 is 16 residues long. CDR1 and CDR2 (germline): MNHNS, SASEGT. Study results and limitations: Clonotypes of TCR beta that were HLA-C-restricted and CMV-specific dominated the ex vivo response. People with CMV and the relevant HLA were identified by cumulative public TCR beta family frequency.

One entry per CDR3 protein, called by TCRdb with MiXCR from the reads. The sample records some 940,000 distinct CDR3 sequences, roughly 31% being singletons. Regarding this clonotype: The antigen is unknown.

The sample was cultured CD8+ T cells from PBMCs, taken from culture after CMV antigen stimulation. This chain connects TRBV6-1 to TRBJ2-3; D might be TRBD1 or TRBD2, each matching 6 bases. This TCR came from a human donor in good health (CMV status not recorded). Some clones in this sample may be carry-over from other donors' samples. CDR3 in DNA: TGTGCCAGCAGCCGGGGGCGAGAGAGGGGCACAGATACGCAGTATTTT. This codes for CASSRGRERGTDTQYF.